The 2 T cell receptor beta chains presented below share a single source sample, sequenced in a study of T-cell reconstitution after alpha-beta-depleted transplantation in children. Construction of the TCRbeta library involved unique molecular identifiers. One entry per CDR3 protein, called by TCRdb with MiXCR from the PCR reads. The sample lists about 200,000 distinct CDR3 sequences, 5.5% to 7% occurring once. The sequencing here drew on PBMCs, taken before TCRalphabeta/CD19-depleted stem cell transplant. The receptors were sampled from a boy aged 2-15 years with acute lymphoblastic leukemia, due to receive a stem cell transplant.

At least ten counts were recorded for this clonotype. One junction end disagrees with the germline gene, perhaps due to a read error. This sequence joins TRBV4-3 and TRBJ2-2, with TRBD2 identical over 11 bases. CDR1 is LGHNA and CDR2 is YSLEER in the germline V gene. The CDR3 covers 19 residues. The CDR3 DNA reads as TGCGCCAGCAGCCAAGAGCTCTTAGCGGGGGGGCCGAAGACCGGGGAGCTGTTTTTT. Translating it yields CASSQELLAGGPKTGELFF.

V gene TRBV29-1 combines with J gene TRBJ1-1, with D possibly TRBD1 on 6 matching bases. Trimming took 0 bases from V and 4 from J, leaving 12 bases between them. Germline V CDR1 and CDR2: SQVTM, ANQGSEA. This CDR3 has 14 amino acids. CDR3 nucleotide sequence: TGCAGCGTTGAAGACGTGACAGGCCGCACTGAAGCTTTCTTT. This gives the protein CSVEDVTGRTEAFF.